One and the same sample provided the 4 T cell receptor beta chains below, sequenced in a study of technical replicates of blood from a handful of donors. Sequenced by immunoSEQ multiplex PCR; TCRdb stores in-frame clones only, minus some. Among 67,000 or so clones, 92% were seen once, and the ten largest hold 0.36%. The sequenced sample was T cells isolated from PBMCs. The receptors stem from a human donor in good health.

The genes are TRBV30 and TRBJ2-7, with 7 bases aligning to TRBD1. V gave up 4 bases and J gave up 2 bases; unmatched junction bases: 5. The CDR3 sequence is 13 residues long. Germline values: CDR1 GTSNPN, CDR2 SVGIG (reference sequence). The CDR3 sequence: CAWKTTGAYEQYF. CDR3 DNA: TGTGCCTGGAAAACCACAGGGGCCTACGAGCAGTACTTC. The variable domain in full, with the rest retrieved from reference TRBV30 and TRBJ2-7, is SQTIHQWPATLVQPVGSPLSLECTVEGTSNPNLYWYRQAAGRGLQLLFYSVGIGQISSEVPQNLSASRPQDRQFILSSKKLLLSDSGFYLCAWKTTGAYEQYFGPGTRLTVT.

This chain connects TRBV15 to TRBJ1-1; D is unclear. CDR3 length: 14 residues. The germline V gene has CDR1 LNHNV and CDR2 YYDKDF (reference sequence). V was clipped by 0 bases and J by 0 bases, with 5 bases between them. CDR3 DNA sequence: TGTGCCACCAGCAGAGAACTCCTGAACACTGAAGCTTTCTTT. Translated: CATSRELLNTEAFF.

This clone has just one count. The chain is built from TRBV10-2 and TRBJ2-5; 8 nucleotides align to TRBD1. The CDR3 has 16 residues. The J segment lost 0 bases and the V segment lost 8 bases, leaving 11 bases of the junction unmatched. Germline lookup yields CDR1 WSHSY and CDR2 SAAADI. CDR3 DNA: TGCGCCAGCTCGGCCGGACAGGGATTTTACCAAGAGACCCAGTACTTC. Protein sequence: CASSAGQGFYQETQYF.

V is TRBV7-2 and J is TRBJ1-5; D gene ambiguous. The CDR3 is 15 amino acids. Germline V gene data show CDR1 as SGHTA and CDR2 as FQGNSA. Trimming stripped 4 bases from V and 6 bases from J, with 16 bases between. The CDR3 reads CASSSDPAGTQPQHF. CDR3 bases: TGTGCCAGCAGCTCAGATCCGGCGGGCACTCAGCCCCAGCATTTT.